One T cell receptor beta chain is described in this entry. Per the authors' pipeline: Researchers report that nucleated cell counts were estimated from reference gene primer amplification. TCRdb keeps only in-frame clones here, not all; method: immunoSEQ multiplex PCR. That table gives V, J and clone size, and the DNA gave D and trimming. The table records 360,000 or so clones, about 90% of them present only once. These data come from a study of blood T cell repertoires in COVID-19. The CDR3 is made up of 13 amino acids. CDR1 is SGHRS, CDR2 YFSETQ, per germline. With 0 bases removed from V and 8 bases from J, the gap between germline ends came to 8 bases.

The receptor was derived from a woman younger than 45 who had been exposed to COVID-19. The chain employs TRBV5-1 and TRBJ1-4, with D uncertain. The source material was PBMCs or T cells enriched from blood (not recorded which). CDR3 region: CASSLGLGEKLFF. The CDR3 DNA follows: TGCGCCAGCAGCTTGGGTTTGGGCGAAAAACTGTTTTTT.